The rows below give T cell receptor beta chains drawn from one sample of a study of T cell responses to AZD1222 COVID-19 vaccine. The table came from immunoSEQ multiplex PCR; TCRdb's copy has only in-frame clones and leaves some out. The sample records approximately 140,000 clones, around 93% being singletons. This sample comprised peripheral blood, obtained on day 0 of AZD1222 vaccination. The receptors stem from an adult in good health. CDR3s include the opening cysteine and the closing phenylalanine or tryptophan. Fields, in order: V gene, clone size, J gene, D gene, CDR3 DNA, CDR3 protein. D genes are given only for firm matches. Some rows mark clone size as missing; the rest say once, few, many or name a class of expanded clone.

TRBV4-3	.	TRBJ2-7	TRBD2	TGCGCCAGCAGCCAATGGCGGGGGGGCGGCGAGCAGTACTTC	CASSQWRGGGEQYF
TRBV28	.	TRBJ1-2	TRBD1	TGTGCCAGCAGTTTGGATCCGGGACAGGGTCTTGGCTACACCTTC	CASSLDPGQGLGYTF
TRBV5-4	once	TRBJ1-1	.	TGTGCCAGCAGCCCAATGGACGTTGTGAGGGAAGCTTTCTTT	CASSPMDVVREAFF
TRBV29-1	once	TRBJ1-3	.	TGCAGCGTTGAGCAGAGCTCTGGAAACACCATATATTTT	CSVEQSSGNTIYF
TRBV7-2	few	TRBJ2-7	.	TGTGCCAGCAGCTCTCAGGTGGGGGGCTACGAGCAGTACTTC	CASSSQVGGYEQYF
TRBV27	once	TRBJ2-1	.	TGTGCCTCCCGCGGGGCCTACAATGAGCAGTTCTTC	CASRGAYNEQFF
TRBV5-6	.	TRBJ2-5	.	TGTGCCAGCAGCACGACAGTCCCTTCATACCAAGAGACCCAGTACTTC	CASSTTVPSYQETQYF
TRBV9	.	TRBJ1-2	.	TGTGCCAGCAGCGCCTGGGACACCCCTAACTATGGCTACACCTTC	CASSAWDTPNYGYTF
TRBV27	.	TRBJ2-7	TRBD2	TGTGCCAGCAGTAACCTTCTAGCGGGAGTTAGAGACGAGCAGTACTTC	CASSNLLAGVRDEQYF
TRBV6-5	once	TRBJ1-2	.	TGTGCCAGCAGTTACTCTAGGAGTAACTATGGCTACACCTTC	CASSYSRSNYGYTF
TRBV19	.	TRBJ1-4	TRBD1	TGTGCCAGTAGTATAAGGAGGACAGGGGGCAGCGGACTGTTTTTT	CASSIRRTGGSGLFF
TRBV2	few	TRBJ2-7	.	TGTGCCAGCAAGAGACTAATCTACGAGCAGTACTTC	CASKRLIYEQYF
TRBV10-3	.	TRBJ2-7	.	TGTGCCATCAGTGGCGTGGGGGCGCCGGGCTCCTACGAGCAGTACTTC	CAISGVGAPGSYEQYF
TRBV29-1	.	TRBJ2-2	.	TGCAGCGTTGGGGTATCCGGGGAGCTGTTTTTT	CSVGVSGELFF
TRBV30	.	TRBJ1-5	.	TGTGCCTGGAGTCGCGGCTCCGATAGCAATCAGCCCCAGCATTTT	CAWSRGSDSNQPQHF
TRBV11-1	.	TRBJ1-3	.	TGTGCCAGCAGCTTAGGACCCGTCTCTGGAAACACCATATATTTT	CASSLGPVSGNTIYF
TRBV3-1/TRBV3-2	.	TRBJ2-7	TRBD2	TGTGCCAGCAGCCATGGCGGGGGTCAGAGGAGCGAGCAGTACTTC	CASSHGGGQRSEQYF
TRBV27	once	TRBJ1-4	.	TGTGCCAGCAGTTTCCTGACTAATGAAAAACTGTTTTTT	CASSFLTNEKLFF
TRBV4-3	.	TRBJ2-7	TRBD2	TGCGCCAGCAGCCAACAGCGGGGGTACTCCTACGAGCAGTACTTC	CASSQQRGYSYEQYF
TRBV11-1	.	TRBJ1-1	.	TGTGCCAGCAGCCGCTCGCAGAAAAATGAAGCTTTCTTT	CASSRSQKNEAFF
TRBV12-3/TRBV12-4	.	TRBJ1-5	.	TGTGCCAGCAGTTTTAGAGGTCAGCCCCAGCATTTT	CASSFRGQPQHF
TRBV5-6	.	TRBJ2-7	TRBD2	TGTGCCAGCAGCTTGGGACTAGCGGGGGGGCGCTACGAGCAGTACTTC	CASSLGLAGGRYEQYF
TRBV19	.	TRBJ1-1	TRBD1	TGTGCCAGTAGTCCCCACAGGGGGGCTGAAGCTTTCTTT	CASSPHRGAEAFF
TRBV11-2	.	TRBJ1-6	.	TGTGCCAGCAGCTCGACCCCTGGAGGATCACCCCTCCACTTT	CASSSTPGGSPLHF
TRBV6-1	.	TRBJ1-5	.	TGTGCCAGCAGTGAAGCATTGGGTGACGGCAATCAGCCCCAGCATTTT	CASSEALGDGNQPQHF
TRBV5-4	.	TRBJ2-5	TRBD2	TGTGCCAGCAGCCCGATCCCGGGGGGGGACAAGGAGACCCAGTACTTC	CASSPIPGGDKETQYF
TRBV7-7	.	TRBJ2-1	.	TGTGCCAGCAGCTTAAGGACTGGGTTTCCCAACAATGAGCAGTTCTTC	CASSLRTGFPNNEQFF
TRBV5-1	.	TRBJ1-3	.	TGCGCCAGCAGCTTAACCGGGCCTGGAAACACCATATATTTT	CASSLTGPGNTIYF
TRBV4-1	once	TRBJ2-6	.	TGCGCCAGCAGCCAAGTTGGGGGCCACTCTGGGGCCAACGTCCTGACTTTC	CASSQVGGHSGANVLTF
TRBV11-1	.	TRBJ1-4	.	TGTGCCAGCAGCTTAGCTCCAGGGAATGAAAAACTGTTTTTT	CASSLAPGNEKLFF
TRBV4-1	.	TRBJ2-5	TRBD2	TGCGCCAGCAGCCTGCTAGCGGGGGGATCCGGGACCCAGTACTTC	CASSLLAGGSGTQYF
TRBV24-1	.	TRBJ1-2	.	TGTGCCACCAGTGACAGCACCTTCTATGGCTACACCTTC	CATSDSTFYGYTF
TRBV18	.	TRBJ1-6	TRBD1	TGTGCCAGCTCACGGGGGACAGGGGGTAATTCACCCCTCCACTTT	CASSRGTGGNSPLHF
TRBV7-2	.	TRBJ1-2	TRBD1	TGTGCCAGCAGCTGGCAAATACCAGCGGACAGGGGGAATGGCTACACCTTC	CASSWQIPADRGNGYTF
TRBV19	.	TRBJ2-3	.	TGTGCCAGTAGTATTCCCTTCACAGATACGCAGTATTTT	CASSIPFTDTQYF
TRBV19	once	TRBJ2-7	TRBD1	TGTGCCAGTAGTATGACGGACAGGAGACACGAGCAGTACTTC	CASSMTDRRHEQYF
TRBV30	.	TRBJ1-2	.	TGTGCCTGGACTCGGACGGAAAACTATGGCTACACCTTC	CAWTRTENYGYTF
TRBV7-8	.	TRBJ2-7	TRBD2	TGTGCCAGCAGCGGCCGGACTAGCGGGACTCACGAGCAGTACTTC	CASSGRTSGTHEQYF
TRBV2	.	TRBJ2-1	TRBD2	TGTGCCAGCAGTGAACGGCTAGCGGGAGGAGTAAATGAGCAGTTCTTC	CASSERLAGGVNEQFF
TRBV7-9	once	TRBJ1-2	TRBD1	TGTGCCAGCAGAATGACAGGGGGCGACTATGGCTACACCTTC	CASRMTGGDYGYTF
TRBV5-1	.	TRBJ2-7	.	TGCGCCAGCAGCTTAGTCGGGGGCTTCTCCTACGAGCAGTACTTC	CASSLVGGFSYEQYF
TRBV6-1	.	TRBJ1-6	TRBD1	TGTGCCAGCAGTGAAAAGGGGACAGAAGTGGGTTCACCCCTCCACTTT	CASSEKGTEVGSPLHF
TRBV18	.	TRBJ1-4	.	TGTGCCAGCTCACCCATCGGCGGCCCGGGAGATGAAAAACTGTTTTTT	CASSPIGGPGDEKLFF
TRBV7-2	.	TRBJ2-2	.	TGTGCCAGCAGCTTAAGAAATTCCGGGGAGCTGTTTTTT	CASSLRNSGELFF
TRBV7-3	.	TRBJ1-1	.	TGTGCCAGCAGCCTTACCCCCTTCCGGCTGGGGGTGAACACTGAAGCTTTCTTT	CASSLTPFRLGVNTEAFF
TRBV5-1	.	TRBJ2-2	.	TGCGCCAGCCTACAGGGCCCGAACACCGGGGAGCTGTTTTTT	CASLQGPNTGELFF
TRBV5-1	.	TRBJ2-1	TRBD1	TGCGCCAGCAAGGGGGACAGGGGCCCTTACCTGTTCTTC	CASKGDRGPYLFF
TRBV5-1	.	TRBJ2-1	.	TGCGCCAGCAGCCCAATGGGGGGATTAAATGAGCAGTTCTTC	CASSPMGGLNEQFF
TRBV12-3/TRBV12-4	.	TRBJ1-2	.	TGTGCCAGCAGTTTTACCTCATCCCGGGGCTACACCTTC	CASSFTSSRGYTF
TRBV2	few	TRBJ1-6	.	TGTGCCAGCAGTGTGGGCCTTAGATCACCCCTCCACTTT	CASSVGLRSPLHF